This T cell receptor (beta chain) was obtained from a study of blood T cells in healthy people across ages. With a J-beta primer mix and a sample-barcoded 5' primer, a second PCR ran roughly 7 to 11 cycles. MiXCR, run by TCRdb on the 5' RACE reads, gives a single entry per CDR3 protein. The data show about 2 million distinct CDR3 sequences, less than 50% seen once. The CDR3 consists of 14 residues. The germline V and J ends were trimmed by 5 bases and 4 bases, with 14 bases remaining between them. Germline loops: CDR1 DFQATT, CDR2 SNEGSKA (reference sequence). Sequenced: blood. The chain joins TRBV20-1 to TRBJ1-4; tentatively, D is TRBD1 (6 bases). The TCR originated in a woman in her thirties or forties in good health. The CDR3 DNA reads TGCAGTGCTTCCTTTGGGGGCCTTAATGAAAAACTGTTTTTT. Translation: CSASFGGLNEKLFF.